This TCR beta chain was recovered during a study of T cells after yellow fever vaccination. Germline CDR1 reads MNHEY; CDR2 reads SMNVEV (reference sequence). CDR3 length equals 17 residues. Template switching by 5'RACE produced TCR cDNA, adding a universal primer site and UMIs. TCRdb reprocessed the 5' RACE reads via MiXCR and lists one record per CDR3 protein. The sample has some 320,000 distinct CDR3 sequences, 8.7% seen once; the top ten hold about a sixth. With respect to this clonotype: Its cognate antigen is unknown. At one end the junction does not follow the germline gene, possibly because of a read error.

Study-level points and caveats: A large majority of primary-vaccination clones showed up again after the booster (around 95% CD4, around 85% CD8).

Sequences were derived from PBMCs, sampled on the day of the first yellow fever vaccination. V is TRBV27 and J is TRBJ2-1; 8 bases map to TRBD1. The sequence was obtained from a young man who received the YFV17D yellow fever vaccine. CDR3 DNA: TGTGCCGGCAGTTTATCTCTCCGGGACAGGCCCTACAATGAGCAGTTCTTC. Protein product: CAGSLSLRDRPYNEQFF.